The rows below give T cell receptor beta chains drawn from one sample of a study of graft-versus-host responses after intestinal transplantation. Produced via immunoSEQ multiplex PCR; TCRdb's table is partial and in-frame only. This table has around 69,000 clones, 90% appearing once. For these receptors, no antigen is known. This specimen was unstimulated CD8+ T cells sorted from spleen or lymph node cells, taken before transplant. These receptors were collected from a human donor who was the organ donor for an intestinal transplant. Each CDR3 is given with its conserved first and last residue. A D gene is named only where the DNA matches it firmly. Clone size is stated in some rows and not others, as once, few, many or a class when expanded.

D gene	V gene	CDR3 length	clone size	J gene	CDR3 protein	CDR3 DNA
TRBD1	TRBV15	15	once	TRBJ1-4	CATSPWTGFNEKLFF	TGTGCCACCAGCCCATGGACAGGGTTTAATGAAAAACTGTTTTTT
-	TRBV29-1	13	-	TRBJ2-2	CSADRSDTGELFF	TGCAGCGCCGACAGGTCGGACACCGGGGAGCTGTTTTTT
-	TRBV27	11	once	TRBJ1-1	CASSPTGSAFF	TGTGCCAGCAGTCCGACAGGCTCAGCTTTCTTT
TRBD1	TRBV5-4	16	-	TRBJ1-3	CASSIWTGQSGNTIYF	TGTGCCAGCAGCATATGGACAGGTCAATCTGGAAACACCATATATTTT
TRBD1	TRBV27	15	-	TRBJ2-5	CASSFQQGWGETQYF	TGTGCCAGCAGTTTCCAACAGGGGTGGGGAGAGACCCAGTACTTC
-	TRBV7-6	16	-	TRBJ1-2	CASSFQTGRQVYGYTF	TGTGCCAGCAGCTTTCAGACCGGGAGACAAGTTTATGGCTACACCTTC
-	TRBV28	13	-	TRBJ1-1	CASRYRHNTEAFF	TGTGCCAGCAGGTATAGACACAACACTGAAGCTTTCTTT
-	TRBV6-1	17	-	TRBJ2-6	CASRELSYEAGANVLTF	TGTGCCAGCAGGGAATTAAGCTACGAGGCTGGGGCCAACGTCCTGACTTTC
TRBD2	TRBV5-8	18	-	TRBJ2-2	CASSLWEHSGGSTGELFF	TGTGCCAGCAGCTTGTGGGAGCATAGCGGGGGGAGCACCGGGGAGCTGTTTTTT
TRBD1	TRBV29-1	15	once	TRBJ2-3	CSVRRTGRPRSTQYF	TGCAGCGTTAGGAGGACAGGGCGGCCACGGAGTACGCAGTATTTT
-	TRBV27	16	-	TRBJ2-1	CASTPTTGYLYNEQFF	TGTGCCAGCACCCCAACAACAGGTTATCTTTACAATGAGCAGTTCTTC
TRBD1	TRBV5-8	15	-	TRBJ1-6	CASSPDRAYNSPLHF	TGTGCCAGCAGCCCAGACAGGGCCTATAATTCACCCCTCCACTTT
-	TRBV6-5	13	-	TRBJ1-1	CASSHRERTEAFF	TGTGCCAGCAGTCACCGGGAACGGACTGAAGCTTTCTTT
TRBD1	TRBV7-7	15	-	TRBJ2-2	CASRAGGSYTGELFF	TGTGCTAGCAGGGCAGGGGGCTCGTACACCGGGGAGCTGTTTTTT
-	TRBV6-5	14	once	TRBJ1-5	CASSQGLSNQPQHF	TGTGCCAGCAGTCAGGGGTTGAGCAATCAGCCCCAGCATTTT
-	TRBV28	16	-	TRBJ1-5	CASSSLLHVVYQPQHF	TGTGCCAGCAGTTCCCTCCTTCACGTAGTTTATCAGCCCCAGCATTTT
-	TRBV4-2	19	-	TRBJ2-2	CASSQDFLNSGSLTGELFF	TGTGCCAGCAGCCAAGATTTCTTAAATAGCGGTTCGTTAACCGGGGAGCTGTTTTTT
TRBD2	TRBV13	15	-	TRBJ2-3	CASSIAGGPSDTQYF	TGTGCCAGCAGCATAGCGGGGGGGCCATCAGATACGCAGTATTTT
-	TRBV5-8	15	few	TRBJ1-5	CASSPGGRGGQPQHF	TGTGCCAGCAGCCCCGGGGGTAGGGGCGGTCAGCCCCAGCATTTT
TRBD2	TRBV4-2	15	-	TRBJ2-3	CASSQESTSEDTQYF	TGTGCCAGCAGCCAAGAATCGACTAGCGAAGATACGCAGTATTTT
-	TRBV9	16	-	TRBJ2-5	CASSVVSGGEEVTQYF	TGTGCCAGCAGCGTAGTTTCGGGGGGCGAGGAGGTGACCCAGTACTTC
-	TRBV15	16	-	TRBJ1-4	CATSRDRQGPNEKLFF	TGTGCCACCAGCAGAGATCGGCAGGGGCCAAATGAAAAACTGTTTTTT
-	TRBV2	20	-	TRBJ2-4	CASSEAITPPLLLAKNIQYF	TGTGCCAGCAGTGAAGCGATAACTCCTCCCTTGCTTTTAGCCAAAAACATTCAGTACTTC
-	TRBV6-1	13	-	TRBJ1-5	CASQQAIRQPQHF	TGTGCCAGCCAACAGGCGATTCGGCAGCCCCAGCATTTT
TRBD1	TRBV2	15	-	TRBJ2-3	CAASSEGQAQDTQYF	TGTGCGGCCAGCAGTGAAGGACAGGCCCAAGATACGCAGTATTTT
TRBD1	TRBV15	16	-	TRBJ2-2	CATSRGDRDGSGELFF	TGTGCCACCAGCAGAGGCGACAGGGATGGAAGCGGGGAGCTGTTTTTT
-	TRBV5-8	15	-	TRBJ1-5	CASSLDGAWVQPQHF	TGTGCCAGCAGCTTGGATGGGGCATGGGTCCAGCCCCAGCATTTT
TRBD1	TRBV27	15	-	TRBJ2-1	CASRTGTGADNEQFF	TGTGCCAGCAGGACCGGGACAGGGGCCGACAATGAGCAGTTCTTC
-	TRBV2	16	-	TRBJ2-1	CASSEWDPGLDNEQFF	TGTGCCAGCAGTGAATGGGATCCGGGATTGGACAATGAGCAGTTCTTC
-	TRBV7-3	15	-	TRBJ2-3	CASSLSGYTTDTQYF	TGTGCCAGCAGCTTATCGGGGTATACCACAGATACGCAGTATTTT
TRBD1	TRBV4-1	16	-	TRBJ1-6	CASSRVQGAESSPLHF	TGCGCCAGCAGCCGGGTACAGGGGGCTGAAAGTTCACCCCTCCACTTT
-	TRBV4-3	15	-	TRBJ1-6	CASSQADTPGSPLHF	TGCGCCAGCAGCCAAGCGGACACTCCCGGTTCACCCCTCCACTTT
-	TRBV14	13	-	TRBJ1-1	CASSQERRTEAFF	TGTGCCAGCAGCCAAGAGCGGCGCACTGAAGCTTTCTTT
TRBD1	TRBV28	15	-	TRBJ1-1	CASSMGQGEDTEAFF	TGTGCCAGCAGTATGGGACAGGGGGAGGACACTGAAGCTTTCTTT
-	TRBV15	16	once	TRBJ2-3	CATSRDRRAYTDTQYF	TGTGCCACCAGCAGAGATAGGAGAGCATACACAGATACGCAGTATTTT
TRBD1	TRBV4-1	13	-	TRBJ1-1	CASSLQGAAEAFF	TGCGCCAGCAGCCTACAGGGGGCTGCTGAAGCTTTCTTT
TRBD2	TRBV6-6	12	-	TRBJ2-5	CASSREGETQYF	TGTGCCAGCAGCCGGGAGGGGGAGACCCAGTACTTC
TRBD2	TRBV5-4	19	-	TRBJ2-1	CASSLVYWTSGGIYNEQFF	TGTGCCAGCAGCTTGGTGTATTGGACTAGCGGGGGGATCTACAATGAGCAGTTCTTC
TRBD2	TRBV30	15	-	TRBJ2-1	CAWAGTSGGAHEQFF	TGTGCCTGGGCCGGGACTAGCGGGGGGGCCCATGAGCAGTTCTTC
TRBD1	TRBV28	15	once	TRBJ1-5	CASSSGQGNNQPQHF	TGTGCCAGCAGTTCGGGACAGGGAAACAATCAGCCCCAGCATTTT
TRBD1	TRBV9	17	-	TRBJ2-2	CASRGQGIPTSTGELFF	TGTGCCAGCAGGGGACAGGGCATCCCCACTTCGACCGGGGAGCTGTTTTTT
TRBD1	TRBV19	15	-	TRBJ1-5	CASSWGQGWREPQHF	TGTGCCAGTAGTTGGGGACAGGGGTGGCGGGAGCCCCAGCATTTT
-	TRBV2	13	-	TRBJ1-6	CASSEDSNSPLHF	TGTGCCAGCAGTGAGGACAGCAATTCACCCCTCCACTTT
-	TRBV28	16	-	TRBJ1-5	CASSPGGRNRHQPQHF	TGTGCCAGCAGTCCCGGAGGGAGGAACCGTCATCAGCCCCAGCATTTT
-	TRBV6-1	14	-	TRBJ1-1	CASSLGHENTEAFF	TGTGCCAGCAGCCTGGGACACGAGAACACTGAAGCTTTCTTT
TRBD1	TRBV7-8	16	-	TRBJ2-1	CASSIGTALVYNEQFF	TGTGCCAGCAGCATTGGGACAGCCCTTGTGTACAATGAGCAGTTCTTC
-	TRBV6-1	14	-	TRBJ1-2	CASTAGATRNGYTF	TGTGCCAGCACCGCGGGGGCGACACGGAATGGCTACACCTTC
-	TRBV6-4	15	few	TRBJ2-3	CASSVSGEGTDTQYF	TGTGCCAGCAGTGTTTCGGGGGAGGGCACAGATACGCAGTATTTT
-	TRBV27	18	-	TRBJ1-1	CASSLYMTLDRSLNEAFF	TGTGCCAGCAGTTTATACATGACCTTAGACAGATCACTGAATGAAGCTTTCTTT
TRBD2	TRBV2	16	-	TRBJ2-3	CASSDPSGTSTDTQYF	TGTGCCAGCAGTGACCCTAGCGGAACTAGCACAGATACGCAGTATTTT
TRBD2	TRBV4-2	17	-	TRBJ2-3	CASSHLGLADNTDTQYF	TGTGCCAGCAGCCACCTAGGACTAGCGGATAATACAGATACGCAGTATTTT
-	TRBV18	14	-	TRBJ2-1	CASSPRGPYNEQFF	TGTGCCAGCTCACCCCGGGGTCCATACAATGAGCAGTTCTTC
-	TRBV19	9	few	TRBJ1-2	CASSQGSEF	TGTGCCAGTAGTCAGGGAAGCGAATTC
-	TRBV6-6	16	-	TRBJ1-1	CASSYSQGPLNTEAFF	TGTGCCAGCAGTTACTCTCAGGGGCCCTTGAACACTGAAGCTTTCTTT
-	TRBV4-1	17	few	TRBJ1-3	CASSQYPVRYYGNTIYF	TGCGCCAGCAGCCAATACCCGGTCAGGTATTACGGAAACACCATATATTTT
-	TRBV5-4	15	-	TRBJ2-5	CASRPLQNGGETQYF	TGTGCCAGCAGACCCCTACAAAACGGCGGGGAGACCCAGTACTTC
TRBD1	TRBV6-1	14	-	TRBJ2-2	CASSKDRFTGELFF	TGTGCCAGCAGTAAGGACAGGTTCACCGGGGAGCTGTTTTTT
TRBD1	TRBV5-4	17	-	TRBJ1-1	CASSLEGTGLRNTEAFF	TGTGCCAGCAGCTTGGAGGGGACAGGGTTAAGGAACACTGAAGCTTTCTTT
-	TRBV4-2	14	-	TRBJ1-1	CASSQERVATEAFF	TGTGCCAGCAGCCAAGAGAGGGTCGCCACTGAAGCTTTCTTT
-	TRBV5-1	12	-	TRBJ1-1	CASSQENTEAFF	TGCGCCAGCAGCCAGGAGAACACTGAAGCTTTCTTT